Sequencing of this TCR beta chain was carried out in a study of Ad26.COV2.S vaccination and SARS-CoV-2 variants. For the study at large: Intramuscular Ad26.COV2.S doses were given once or twice, 56 days apart.

Treatment here: 19 received Ad26.COV2.S at low or high dose, single or two shots; 5 received placebo; per-sample allocation not given. Sampling happened 63 days after the first vaccine or placebo injection. Immunization relied on an Ad26 vector, which expressed Wuhan-strain SARS-CoV-2 spike. The CDR3 is 14 amino acids. Trimming removed 5 bases from V and 6 bases from J, with 15 bases in between. Germline CDR1 is LNHDA and CDR2 is SQIVND (reference sequence). Sequencing was performed with immunoSEQ multiplex PCR; in TCRdb, only in-frame clones are kept and a portion is missing. The sample includes fewer than 900,000 clones, roughly nine tenths of them seen just once. About this clone: Its antigen is undetermined.

Regarding the study as a whole: The study found higher spike-specific TCR breadth in vaccine than placebo recipients.

This chain links TRBV19 with TRBJ2-3; D is ambiguous. The sequence derives from a person aged 18-65 years who received the Ad26.COV2.S COVID-19 vaccine or a placebo. The sample here was peripheral blood, taken in a trial of Ad26.COV2.S vaccine versus placebo. The CDR3 nucleotides read TGTGCCAGTAGTGAGTCGGGCCCCCGGGATACGCAGTATTTT. It yields the protein CASSESGPRDTQYF.